This is a list of T cell receptor beta chains from one sample in a study of blood T cell repertoires in COVID-19. The protocol was immunoSEQ multiplex PCR, while the TCRdb copy is restricted to in-frame clones and leaves out a portion. This sample has about 120,000 clones, with around 80% found just once. Material: peripheral blood. The receptors were sampled from a man aged 25-40 years with COVID-19, enrolled during active disease. Both conserved end residues are part of each CDR3. Fields, in order: J gene, V gene, clone size, D gene, CDR3 DNA, CDR3 protein. A D gene is named only where the DNA matches it firmly. Where a row states a size, it is once, few, many or the class of an expanded clone; other rows omit it.

j_call: TRBJ1-6
v_call: TRBV19
clone_size: many
d_call: .
cdr3_nt: TGTGCCAGTAGCCTAGTGACGGGGGGCTTACCCCTCCACTTT
cdr3_aa: CASSLVTGGLPLHF

j_call: TRBJ1-1
v_call: TRBV7-9
clone_size: .
d_call: .
cdr3_nt: TGTGCCAGCAGCTTTGAGGGTACTGAAGCTTTCTTT
cdr3_aa: CASSFEGTEAFF

j_call: TRBJ2-4
v_call: TRBV13
clone_size: .
d_call: TRBD2
cdr3_nt: TGTGCCAGCAGCTCCCGGACTAGCGGGAGGAACATTCAGTACTTC
cdr3_aa: CASSSRTSGRNIQYF

j_call: TRBJ1-4
v_call: TRBV3-1/TRBV3-2
clone_size: few
d_call: .
cdr3_nt: TGTGCCAGCAGCCAAGCCACTGCTACAACTAATGAAAAACTGTTTTTT
cdr3_aa: CASSQATATTNEKLFF

j_call: TRBJ2-7
v_call: TRBV6-5
clone_size: .
d_call: TRBD2
cdr3_nt: TGTGCCAGCAGCCTACTAGCGTGGAGGAGATCCGAGCAGTACTTC
cdr3_aa: CASSLLAWRRSEQYF

j_call: TRBJ2-2
v_call: TRBV6-1
clone_size: once
d_call: TRBD2
cdr3_nt: TGTGCCAGCAGTGAACTAGCGGGAATGGCCGGGGAGCTGTTTTTT
cdr3_aa: CASSELAGMAGELFF

j_call: TRBJ1-1
v_call: TRBV11-2
clone_size: .
d_call: .
cdr3_nt: TGTGCCAGCACCCCAACTCCGAGGAGGAACACTGAAGCTTTCTTT
cdr3_aa: CASTPTPRRNTEAFF

j_call: TRBJ2-7
v_call: TRBV6-5
clone_size: .
d_call: .
cdr3_nt: TGTGCCAGCAGTTACTCGAGCTCACTCTCCTACGAGCAGTACTTC
cdr3_aa: CASSYSSSLSYEQYF

j_call: TRBJ1-1
v_call: TRBV19
clone_size: .
d_call: .
cdr3_nt: TGTGCCAGTAGTATAGAACTTAACACTGAAGCTTTCTTT
cdr3_aa: CASSIELNTEAFF

j_call: TRBJ1-1
v_call: TRBV19
clone_size: .
d_call: .
cdr3_nt: TGTGCCACCTCTGGGGGGTCGGGAGCTTTCTTT
cdr3_aa: CATSGGSGAFF

j_call: TRBJ2-2
v_call: TRBV6-4
clone_size: many
d_call: TRBD2
cdr3_nt: TGTGCCAGCAGTGAGCGGGGGGACACCGGGGAGCTGTTTTTT
cdr3_aa: CASSERGDTGELFF

j_call: TRBJ2-3
v_call: TRBV7-9
clone_size: .
d_call: TRBD2
cdr3_nt: TGTGCCAGCAGCTACGAACCCACAAAGCGGGAAAGCACAGATACGCAGTATTTT
cdr3_aa: CASSYEPTKRESTDTQYF

j_call: TRBJ1-5
v_call: TRBV28
clone_size: few
d_call: .
cdr3_nt: TGTGCCAGCAGGTTATGGGGCGATCAGCCCCAGCATTTT
cdr3_aa: CASRLWGDQPQHF

j_call: TRBJ1-4
v_call: TRBV9
clone_size: .
d_call: .
cdr3_nt: TGTGCCAGCAGCCCTAGCACAGGGACTAATGAAAAACTGTTTTTT
cdr3_aa: CASSPSTGTNEKLFF

j_call: TRBJ2-3
v_call: TRBV28
clone_size: .
d_call: .
cdr3_nt: TGTGCCAGCAGTTTATTAGGCGGGGCCCGCCCGGATACGCAGTATTTT
cdr3_aa: CASSLLGGARPDTQYF

j_call: TRBJ1-1
v_call: TRBV5-4
clone_size: .
d_call: TRBD1
cdr3_nt: TGTGCCAGCAGCCCACGACAGGGGGCTGGCACTGAAGCTTTCTTT
cdr3_aa: CASSPRQGAGTEAFF

j_call: TRBJ1-6
v_call: TRBV2
clone_size: .
d_call: .
cdr3_nt: TGTGCCAGCAGTGTTATGGGGCAAGCCGATTCACCCCTCCACTTT
cdr3_aa: CASSVMGQADSPLHF

j_call: TRBJ2-1
v_call: TRBV19
clone_size: .
d_call: .
cdr3_nt: TGTGCCAGTAGTATAGGTACAAACAATGAGCAGTTCTTC
cdr3_aa: CASSIGTNNEQFF

j_call: TRBJ2-5
v_call: TRBV5-1
clone_size: .
d_call: .
cdr3_nt: TGCGCCAGCAGCACGACTACGGCGGACCAAGAGACCCAGTACTTC
cdr3_aa: CASSTTTADQETQYF

j_call: TRBJ2-7
v_call: TRBV6-5
clone_size: .
d_call: TRBD1
cdr3_nt: TGTGCCAGCAGCACTACCGGGACAGGGCCCGGCGAGCAGTACTTC
cdr3_aa: CASSTTGTGPGEQYF

j_call: TRBJ2-7
v_call: TRBV6-1
clone_size: .
d_call: TRBD2
cdr3_nt: TGTGCCAGCAGTGTGGGGCGACTAGCGGGACTAAACGAGCAGTACTTC
cdr3_aa: CASSVGRLAGLNEQYF

j_call: TRBJ2-3
v_call: TRBV4-1
clone_size: .
d_call: .
cdr3_nt: TGCGCCAGCAGCCAAGTGGGCGGGGCTGGCCGGGATACGCAGTATTTT
cdr3_aa: CASSQVGGAGRDTQYF

j_call: TRBJ1-2
v_call: TRBV30
clone_size: .
d_call: .
cdr3_nt: TGTGCCTGGAAACCAGGGATCGGTGGCTACACCTTC
cdr3_aa: CAWKPGIGGYTF

j_call: TRBJ2-6
v_call: TRBV7-9
clone_size: .
d_call: TRBD1
cdr3_nt: TGTGCCAGCAGCCTTCCTCAGGGGGCTGGGGCCAACGTCCTGACTTTC
cdr3_aa: CASSLPQGAGANVLTF

j_call: TRBJ1-6
v_call: TRBV7-9
clone_size: .
d_call: .
cdr3_nt: TGTGCCAGCAGCTTAGCCGCCCGGGGATTGAATTCACCCCTCCACTTT
cdr3_aa: CASSLAARGLNSPLHF

j_call: TRBJ1-5
v_call: TRBV11-2
clone_size: .
d_call: TRBD1
cdr3_nt: TGTGCCAGCAGCTTCGGACAGGGAGGTGCGCCCCAGCATTTT
cdr3_aa: CASSFGQGGAPQHF

j_call: TRBJ1-6
v_call: TRBV27
clone_size: once
d_call: TRBD1
cdr3_nt: TGTGCCAGCAGTCCCGACAGGGGAAGGTCACCCCTCCACTTT
cdr3_aa: CASSPDRGRSPLHF

j_call: TRBJ1-3
v_call: TRBV7-3
clone_size: .
d_call: .
cdr3_nt: TGTGCCAGCAGCCGTCGTTGGAGGCAGGCCTTCTCTGGAAACACCATATATTTT
cdr3_aa: CASSRRWRQAFSGNTIYF